This T cell receptor beta chain is from a study of cytomegalovirus exposure and HLA in healthy donors. The length of the CDR3 is 17 residues. Per germline, CDR1 SGHKS and CDR2 YYEKEE (reference sequence). After removal of 2 bases from V and 6 bases from J, the junction contained 7 bases not matched to a gene. Findings and limits, study-wide: When analyzed later, the rates of TCR association showed variation by HLA locus, with DRB1 the most and HLA-C the fewest.

Regarding this clone: Its antigen is not identified.

13 Jbeta primers and 60 Vbeta primers were used for the PCR. Profiling relied on immunoSEQ multiplex PCR, and the TCRdb table lists in-frame clones only, not all of them. This sample has 130,000 or so clones; approximately 80% occur once, and the top ten carry less than 2.5%. This rearrangement joins TRBV5-5 to TRBJ2-2, with 13 bases that match TRBD2. Material for sequencing was PBMCs. The sequence came from a woman between 35 and 50 years old in good health and CMV-seronegative. The CDR3 DNA reads as TGTGCCAGCAGCTTAGAACTACTAGCGGGAGGGTCCGGGGAGCTGTTTTTT. As protein: CASSLELLAGGSGELFF.